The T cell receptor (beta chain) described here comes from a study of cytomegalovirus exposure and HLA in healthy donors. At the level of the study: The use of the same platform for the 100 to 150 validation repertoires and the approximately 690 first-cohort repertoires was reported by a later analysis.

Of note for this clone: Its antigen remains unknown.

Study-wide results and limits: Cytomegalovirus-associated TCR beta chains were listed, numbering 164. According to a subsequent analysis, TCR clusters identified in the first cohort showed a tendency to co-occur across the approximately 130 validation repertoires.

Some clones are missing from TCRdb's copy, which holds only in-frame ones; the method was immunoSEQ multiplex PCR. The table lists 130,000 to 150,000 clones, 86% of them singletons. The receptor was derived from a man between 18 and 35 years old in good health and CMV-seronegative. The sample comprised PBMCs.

In DNA, the CDR3 is TGCGCCAGCAGCTTGGCCGGTCTAGCGGGAGCGGGCAAAAACATTCAGTACTTC. Its protein product is CASSLAGLAGAGKNIQYF. The rearrangement links TRBV5-1 to TRBJ2-4; 10 bases map to TRBD2. CDR3 length: 18 amino acids. The trim removed 0 bases at V and 3 bases at J, leaving 9 bases unmatched. The germline gives CDR1 SGHRS, CDR2 YFSETQ.